A selection of T cell receptor beta chains follows, all from one sample in a study of blood T cell repertoires in COVID-19. TCRdb's table, derived via immunoSEQ multiplex PCR, lists solely in-frame clones and lacks some. The repertoire holds about 120,000 clones, with 70% to 80% as singletons. The sample was peripheral blood. Source of these receptors: a human donor in a cohort sampled during active COVID-19. Each CDR3 is given with its conserved first and last residue. The D gene is left open where the match is weak. Where a row states a size, it is once, few, many or the class of an expanded clone; other rows omit it.

abundance: NA
d_gene: TRBD2
j_gene: TRBJ2-7
v_gene: TRBV10-2
CDR3nt: TGCGCCAGCAGTGAGTTCGACGGGGGGAATCCCTACGAGCAGTACTTC
CDR3aa: CASSEFDGGNPYEQYF

abundance: NA
d_gene: NA
j_gene: TRBJ2-7
v_gene: TRBV10-3
CDR3nt: TGTGCCATCGGGGCGGGATACGAGCAGTACTTC
CDR3aa: CAIGAGYEQYF

abundance: NA
d_gene: TRBD1
j_gene: TRBJ1-6
v_gene: TRBV10-3
CDR3nt: TGTGCCATGGGACAGCGCGATAATTCACCCCTCCACTTT
CDR3aa: CAMGQRDNSPLHF

abundance: NA
d_gene: TRBD2
j_gene: TRBJ2-7
v_gene: TRBV4-1
CDR3nt: TGCGCCAGCAGCCAACCCCTCCAGGAGTCTAGCGGGAGCTACGAGCAGTACTTC
CDR3aa: CASSQPLQESSGSYEQYF

abundance: NA
d_gene: TRBD1
j_gene: TRBJ1-1
v_gene: TRBV6-5
CDR3nt: TGTGCCAGCAATCCACAGGGGTACGCTGAAGCTTTCTTT
CDR3aa: CASNPQGYAEAFF

abundance: NA
d_gene: TRBD1
j_gene: TRBJ2-7
v_gene: TRBV7-9
CDR3nt: TGTGCCAGCAGCAAAACGACAGGGGCGATCTCCTACGAGCAGTACTTC
CDR3aa: CASSKTTGAISYEQYF

abundance: NA
d_gene: NA
j_gene: TRBJ1-1
v_gene: TRBV12-5
CDR3nt: TGTGCTAGTGGTTTAAGTTCCCTACAGCGGGACAACGGGAACACTGAAGCTTTCTTT
CDR3aa: CASGLSSLQRDNGNTEAFF

abundance: NA
d_gene: TRBD2
j_gene: TRBJ2-7
v_gene: TRBV4-2
CDR3nt: TGTGCCAGCAGCCAAGGCGGTAGCGGGAGAACCTACGAGCAGTACTTC
CDR3aa: CASSQGGSGRTYEQYF

abundance: NA
d_gene: TRBD1
j_gene: TRBJ2-7
v_gene: TRBV13
CDR3nt: TGTGCCAGCAGCCACGGACAGGGGTCCAACGAGCAGTACTTC
CDR3aa: CASSHGQGSNEQYF

abundance: NA
d_gene: NA
j_gene: TRBJ2-7
v_gene: TRBV5-1
CDR3nt: TGCGCCAGCAGCTTGGCCCCCAGTGCCGACGAGCAGTACTTC
CDR3aa: CASSLAPSADEQYF

abundance: few
d_gene: TRBD2
j_gene: TRBJ2-1
v_gene: TRBV3-1/TRBV3-2
CDR3nt: TGTGCCAGCAGCCCTAGCGGGAGGTATTCCTACAATGAGCAGTTCTTC
CDR3aa: CASSPSGRYSYNEQFF

abundance: NA
d_gene: NA
j_gene: TRBJ1-2
v_gene: TRBV6-5
CDR3nt: TGTGCCAGCAGTTACTCGCCCCGACAAAAGAGCTACACCTTC
CDR3aa: CASSYSPRQKSYTF

abundance: NA
d_gene: NA
j_gene: TRBJ1-4
v_gene: TRBV19
CDR3nt: TGTGCCAGTAGTATAGCGGGATTTCAAACTAATGAAAAACTGTTTTTT
CDR3aa: CASSIAGFQTNEKLFF

abundance: NA
d_gene: NA
j_gene: TRBJ1-2
v_gene: TRBV7-9
CDR3nt: TGTGCCAGCAGCTTAGCGCAGGCAGGCTATGGCTACACCTTC
CDR3aa: CASSLAQAGYGYTF

abundance: NA
d_gene: TRBD1
j_gene: TRBJ1-2
v_gene: TRBV16
CDR3nt: TGTGCCAGCAGCCAATCTTGGACAGGGTATAGCGGCTACACCTTC
CDR3aa: CASSQSWTGYSGYTF

abundance: few
d_gene: TRBD1
j_gene: TRBJ1-1
v_gene: TRBV19
CDR3nt: TGTGCCAGTAGTATTCGGGACAGTGAAGCTTTCTTT
CDR3aa: CASSIRDSEAFF

abundance: NA
d_gene: NA
j_gene: TRBJ2-2
v_gene: TRBV19
CDR3nt: TGTGCCAGTAAGGGAGGCCCGGCGGCCGGGGAGCTGTTTTTT
CDR3aa: CASKGGPAAGELFF

abundance: NA
d_gene: TRBD2
j_gene: TRBJ2-7
v_gene: TRBV28
CDR3nt: TGTGCCAGCAGGACTAGCGGGAGCTCCTACGAGCAGTACTTC
CDR3aa: CASRTSGSSYEQYF

abundance: NA
d_gene: TRBD2
j_gene: TRBJ2-1
v_gene: TRBV2
CDR3nt: TGTGCCAGTTCTGACCGGGGGGACTCCTACAATGAGCAGTTCTTC
CDR3aa: CASSDRGDSYNEQFF

abundance: NA
d_gene: NA
j_gene: TRBJ2-7
v_gene: TRBV2
CDR3nt: TGTGCCAGCAGGGGAACAGGGTACGAGCAGTACTTC
CDR3aa: CASRGTGYEQYF

abundance: once
d_gene: TRBD2
j_gene: TRBJ2-7
v_gene: TRBV9
CDR3nt: TGTGCCAGCAGCGTAGAATCCCGGACTAGTTTCGACGAGCAGTACTTC
CDR3aa: CASSVESRTSFDEQYF

abundance: NA
d_gene: NA
j_gene: TRBJ1-1
v_gene: TRBV5-1
CDR3nt: TGCGCCAGCAGCTTGGGGGGCGACACTGAAGCTTTCTTT
CDR3aa: CASSLGGDTEAFF

abundance: NA
d_gene: TRBD2
j_gene: TRBJ2-7
v_gene: TRBV28
CDR3nt: TGTGCCAGCGGGCGGGGGGCTTCCTACGAGCAGTACTTC
CDR3aa: CASGRGASYEQYF

abundance: NA
d_gene: TRBD2
j_gene: TRBJ2-7
v_gene: TRBV7-9
CDR3nt: TGTGCCAGCAGCCCGCCCGGGACTAGCGGGACCTTCGGGCAGTACTTC
CDR3aa: CASSPPGTSGTFGQYF

abundance: NA
d_gene: TRBD1
j_gene: TRBJ2-7
v_gene: TRBV2
CDR3nt: TGTGCCAGCAGCCGGACAGGCTCCTACGAGCAGTACTTC
CDR3aa: CASSRTGSYEQYF